This TCR beta chain stems from a study of response to subunit inactivated influenza vaccine. TCRdb reprocessed the RT-PCR reads via MiXCR and lists one record per CDR3 protein. The data show 500,000 to 600,000 distinct CDR3 sequences, more than 15% seen once. This clonotype was picked up a small number of times. Antigen specificity is unknown. Per the germline V gene, CDR1 is DFQATT and CDR2 is SNEGSKA (reference sequence). V dropped 3 bases and J dropped 0 bases, with 12 bases sitting between them. The CDR3 runs 14 residues. The study's findings and limits: Each seasonal flu vaccination may recruit only limited new T cells, authors suggested.

The receptor was derived from a man aged 50 to 69 who received an inactivated influenza vaccine. The input for sequencing was CD4+ T cells sorted from PBMCs, taken less than 30 months after vaccination. The chain links TRBV20-1 to TRBJ2-7; unclear D gene. CDR3 nucleotide sequence: TGCAGTGCTAGTAGTCCATACCCCTCCTACGAGCAGTACTTC. Encoded protein: CSASSPYPSYEQYF.